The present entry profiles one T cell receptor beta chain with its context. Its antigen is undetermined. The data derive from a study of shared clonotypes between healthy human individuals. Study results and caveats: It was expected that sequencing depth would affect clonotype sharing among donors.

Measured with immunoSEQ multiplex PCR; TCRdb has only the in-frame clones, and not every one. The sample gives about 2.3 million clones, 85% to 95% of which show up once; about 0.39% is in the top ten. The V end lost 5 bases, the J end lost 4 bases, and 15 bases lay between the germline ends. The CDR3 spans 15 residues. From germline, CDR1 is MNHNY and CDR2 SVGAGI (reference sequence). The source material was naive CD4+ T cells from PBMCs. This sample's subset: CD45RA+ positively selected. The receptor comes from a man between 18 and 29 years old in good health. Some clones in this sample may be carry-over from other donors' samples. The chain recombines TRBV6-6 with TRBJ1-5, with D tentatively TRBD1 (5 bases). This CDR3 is CASSAGTAGNQPQHF. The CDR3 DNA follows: TGTGCCAGCAGTGCGGGGACCGCGGGGAATCAGCCCCAGCATTTT.